Listed here are 30 T cell receptor beta chains from one sample, sequenced in a study of blood T cell repertoires in COVID-19. The table came from immunoSEQ multiplex PCR; TCRdb's copy has only in-frame clones and leaves some out. Of fewer than 70,000 clones detected, roughly nine tenths appear once; the ten largest clones hold roughly 8%. The specimen was peripheral blood. All receptors derive from a woman aged 65 to 85 with active COVID-19.

V usage is TRBV2 and J usage is TRBJ2-2, with 7 bases lining up with TRBD2. Germline CDR1 is SNHLY and CDR2 is FYNNEI. Trimming at V came to 8 bases and at J to 2 bases, leaving 2 bases not matched to a gene. The CDR3 spans 13 residues. CDR3 residues: CASRDYNTGELFF. CDR3 in DNA: TGTGCCAGCCGGGACTACAACACCGGGGAGCTGTTTTTT.

The chain joins TRBV29-1 to TRBJ2-1; 8 bases align to TRBD2. With V trimmed by 6 bases and J by 6 bases, 10 bases remained unmatched. This CDR3 spans 14 amino acids. The germline CDR1 and CDR2 sequences are SQVTM and ANQGSEA. The CDR3 DNA reads TGCAGCGTAGAAAGCGGGAGCTCTTTCAATGAGCAGTTCTTC. Protein product: CSVESGSSFNEQFF.

This clone has just a few counts. The V gene is TRBV2, the J gene TRBJ1-2; TRBD1 matches at 9 bases. Germline V gives CDR1 SNHLY, CDR2 FYNNEI. V lost 7 bases to trimming and J lost 7 bases; unmatched junction nucleotides: 10. The CDR3 totals 14 residues. The CDR3 nucleotides are TGTGCCAGCAATATAAACAGGGGGCAAGGTGGCTACACCTTC. Translating gives CASNINRGQGGYTF. Filled out from reference TRBV2 and TRBJ1-2, the complete variable domain reads EPEVTQTPSHQVTQMGQEVILRCVPISNHLYFYWYRQILGQKVEFLVSFYNNEISEKSEIFDDQFSVERPDGSNFTLKIRSTKLEDSAMYFCASNINRGQGGYTFGSGTRLTVV.

The chain joins TRBV11-2 to TRBJ2-7; perhaps TRBD2 as D (5 bases). V was shortened by 0 bases and J by 7 bases, with 22 bases between the two germline ends. The germline CDR1 and CDR2 sequences are SGHAT and FQNNGV. This CDR3 has 17 residues. Here the CDR3 DNA reads TGTGCCAGCAGCTTAGAGCGGGTCCTGGGGTTTTATGAAGAGCAGTACTTC. It yields the protein CASSLERVLGFYEEQYF.

The chain recombines TRBV19 with TRBJ1-1; D is uncertain. Germline CDR1 LNHDA, CDR2 SQIVND (reference sequence). The CDR3 has 14 residues. The V gene lost 1 base and the J gene lost 2 bases, with 8 bases spanning the gap. The CDR3 reads CASSIGTANTEAFF. The CDR3 DNA sequence: TGTGCCAGTAGTATAGGAACAGCTAACACTGAAGCTTTCTTT.

The rearrangement joins TRBV24-1 to TRBJ2-2; TRBD2 might be the D (5 bases). V lost 3 bases to trimming and J lost 1 base, with 8 bases between them. The CDR3 totals 15 residues. Per germline, CDR1 KGHDR and CDR2 SFDVKD. CDR3 region: CATSDVGMNTGELFF. CDR3 bases: TGTGCCACCAGTGATGTCGGGATGAACACCGGGGAGCTGTTTTTT.

The V call is TRBV9, the J call TRBJ2-1; D unresolved. The germline CDR1 and CDR2 sequences are SGDLS and YYNGEE. V lost 5 bases and J lost 6, with 6 bases in between. This CDR3 contains 11 residues. This CDR3 reads CASRSSNEQFF. For the CDR3, the DNA is TGTGCCAGCAGGTCTAGCAATGAGCAGTTCTTC.

This chain links TRBV11-3 with TRBJ2-3; D unresolved. This CDR3 comprises 12 residues. The germline V and J ends were trimmed by 3 bases and 1 base, with 2 bases remaining between them. CDR1 is SGHNT, CDR2 YENEEA, per germline. For the CDR3, the DNA is TGTGCCAGCAGCTTCGGCACAGATACGCAGTATTTT. This sequence encodes CASSFGTDTQYF.

The chain joins TRBV27 to TRBJ1-1; 7 positions agree with TRBD1. The V gene's germline CDR1 is MNHEY and CDR2 SMNVEV (reference sequence). J lost 0 bases, V lost 6 bases, and 10 bases had no gene match. The CDR3 is 16 amino acids. The CDR3, as DNA: TGTGCCAGCAGGGGTGGGACAGCCAACCTGAACACTGAAGCTTTCTTT. Protein sequence: CASRGGTANLNTEAFF.

This chain links TRBV5-1 with TRBJ2-1; D perhaps matches TRBD1 (6 bases). V lost 4 bases, J lost 5 bases, and 13 bases lay in between. The CDR3 has 14 residues. Germline V gives CDR1 SGHRS, CDR2 YFSETQ. In DNA form, the CDR3 reads TGCGCCAGCAGCGAGGGGGTAGCGAACAATGAGCAGTTCTTC. Its protein product is CASSEGVANNEQFF.

The chain employs TRBV24-1 and TRBJ2-3; 9 bases align to TRBD2. CDR3 length equals 16 residues. Trimming removed 1 base from V and 4 bases from J; junction bases left unmatched: 5. CDR1 KGHDR and CDR2 SFDVKD come from the germline V gene. The CDR3 loop is CATSDFFSGSSDTQYF. The CDR3, as DNA: TGTGCCACCAGTGATTTCTTTAGCGGGAGTTCAGATACGCAGTATTTT.

This sequence joins TRBV28 and TRBJ1-1; D unresolved. Per the germline V gene, CDR1 is MDHEN and CDR2 is SYDVKM. The CDR3 totals 12 residues. V lost 7 bases and J lost 2, with 8 bases in between. The CDR3 protein is CASTETNTEAFF. Written as DNA, the CDR3 is TGTGCCAGCACTGAAACTAACACTGAAGCTTTCTTT.

The chain has TRBV3-1 (or the pseudogene TRBV3-2) and TRBJ2-1; weak D call: TRBD2 (6 bases). The CDR3 runs 14 residues. Germline CDR1 is LGHDT and CDR2 is YNNKEL (reference sequence). Trimming took 0 bases from V and 10 from J, leaving 13 bases between them. CDR3: CASSQDLAVREQFF. CDR3 nucleotides: TGTGCCAGCAGCCAAGATTTAGCGGTACGGGAGCAGTTCTTC.

The rearrangement joins TRBV19 to TRBJ2-1; 9 positions agree with TRBD2. J was trimmed by 1 base and V by 3 bases; bases with no gene match: 13. The germline V gene encodes CDR1 LNHDA and CDR2 SQIVND (reference sequence). The CDR3 runs 19 residues. CDR3 sequence reads: CASSMSILGGRGSYNEQFF. CDR3 in DNA: TGTGCCAGTAGTATGTCTATTTTAGGCGGGAGGGGGTCCTACAATGAGCAGTTCTTC.

This clone was recorded once. CDR3 protein: CASSIPHRRQETQYF. CDR3 in DNA: TGTGCCAGTAGTATACCTCACAGGAGACAAGAGACCCAGTACTTC. The rearrangement joins TRBV19 to TRBJ2-5, with a tentative D call TRBD1 (5 bases). Trimming cost V 2 bases and J 2 bases, with 12 bases left between them. CDR3 length equals 15 residues. Germline V gives CDR1 LNHDA, CDR2 SQIVND (reference sequence).

V usage is TRBV11-2 and J usage is TRBJ2-7; 7 bases are a match to TRBD2. The CDR3 sequence is 14 residues long. Germline CDR1 and CDR2: SGHAT and FQNNGV. V was clipped by 5 bases and J by 11 bases; unmatched bases: 15. This CDR3 is CASSPSTAGESKYF. The CDR3 DNA reads as TGTGCCAGCAGCCCCTCGACCGCGGGAGAATCTAAGTACTTC. Supplemented by reference TRBV11-2 and TRBJ2-7, the full variable domain reads EAGVAQSPRYKIIEKRQSVAFWCNPISGHATLYWYQQILGQGPKLLIQFQNNGVVDDSQLPKDRFSAERLKGVDSTLKIQPAKLEDSAVYLCASSPSTAGESKYFGPGTRLTVT.

V and J are TRBV5-1 and TRBJ2-7, with TRBD2 identical over 10 bases. This CDR3 spans 14 amino acids. Germline CDR1 SGHRS, CDR2 YFSETQ. Trimming at V came to 0 bases and at J to 6 bases, leaving 3 bases not matched to a gene. CDR3 in DNA: TGCGCCAGCAGCTTGGCTCTAGCGGGAGTCGAGCAGTACTTC. Its translation is CASSLALAGVEQYF.

The chain couples TRBV18 to TRBJ2-7; TRBD2 agrees at 10 bases. Unmatched junction bases numbered 11, after V lost 3 bases and J lost 0 bases. The CDR3 length is 18 residues. Germline-derived CDR1 and CDR2 are KGHSH and LQKENI. The CDR3: CASSPILVSGRPSYEQYF. CDR3 coding DNA: TGTGCCAGCTCACCTATCCTTGTTAGCGGGAGGCCCTCCTACGAGCAGTACTTC. Variable domain in full (rest from reference TRBV18 and TRBJ2-7): NAGVMQNPRHLVRRRGQEARLRCSPMKGHSHVYWYRQLPEEGLKFMVYLQKENIIDESGMPKERFSAEFPKEGPSILRIQQVVRGDSAAYFCASSPILVSGRPSYEQYFGPGTRLTVT.

The chain links TRBV5-1 to TRBJ1-5; D is perhaps TRBD1 (5 bases). The CDR3 runs to 14 residues. In germline, CDR1 is SGHRS, CDR2 YFSETQ. V dropped 0 bases and J dropped 4 bases, with 8 bases sitting between them. DNA for the CDR3: TGCGCCAGCAGCTTGGCCCCAGGGAATCAGCCCCAGCATTTT. It yields the protein CASSLAPGNQPQHF.

CDR3 DNA: TGTGCCAGCAGCTCCCGGACAGGGAGGAACTATGGCTACACCTTC. Its translation is CASSSRTGRNYGYTF. The rearrangement uses TRBV5-8 and TRBJ1-2; 8 nucleotides line up with TRBD1. Germline trimming cut 3 bases from V and 2 bases from J; bases unmatched to any gene: 6. CDR3 length: 15 residues. Germline values: CDR1 SGHTS, CDR2 YDEGEE.

V gene TRBV3-1 (or the pseudogene TRBV3-2) combines with J gene TRBJ2-3, with a possible D match to TRBD2 (5 bases). Trimming cost V 5 bases and J 6 bases, with 15 bases left between them. The germline gives CDR1 LGHDT, CDR2 YNNKEL (reference sequence). This CDR3 spans 14 amino acids. CDR3 nucleotides: TGTGCCAGCAGCGTCGGGGTAGGCCCGGATACGCAGTATTTT. Its protein product is CASSVGVGPDTQYF.

The V and J genes are TRBV3-1 (or the pseudogene TRBV3-2) and TRBJ1-5, with a weak D call TRBD1 (5 bases). Germline CDR1 and CDR2: LGHDT and YNNKEL (reference sequence). V was trimmed by 1 base and J by 4 bases, leaving 17 bases between them. The CDR3 is 17 amino acids. CDR3 nucleotides: TGTGCCAGCAGCCAAGGTCATAGGGTCCAGGGAAATCAGCCCCAGCATTTT. Amino acids: CASSQGHRVQGNQPQHF.

The chain is built from TRBV19 and TRBJ1-1, with D hard to call. V was pared by 6 bases and J by 4 bases, with 18 bases between. Germline V CDR1 and CDR2: LNHDA, SQIVND (reference sequence). The CDR3 loop spans 15 amino acids. The CDR3 loop reads CASRATGRDGTEAFF. The CDR3 region has the DNA TGTGCCAGTAGGGCGACGGGGAGAGATGGCACTGAAGCTTTCTTT.

This sequence joins TRBV6-5 and TRBJ2-7; 9 bases align to TRBD1. The CDR3 runs 14 residues. V lost 5 bases and J lost 11; bases outside the gene matches: 13. CDR1 is MNHEY, CDR2 SVGAGI, per germline. CDR3 sequence reads: CASSRGQGIEWKYF. The CDR3 nucleotides read TGTGCCAGCAGTCGGGGACAGGGTATAGAGTGGAAGTACTTC.

The chain uses TRBV5-4 and TRBJ2-3; D perhaps matches TRBD2 (6 bases). Germline values: CDR1 SGHNT, CDR2 YYREEE (reference sequence). Trimming cost V 4 bases and J 0 bases, with 15 bases left between them. The CDR3 is 16 amino acids. The CDR3 sequence: CASSPSGGKSTDTQYF. The CDR3 bases are TGTGCCAGCAGCCCCAGTGGCGGGAAGAGCACAGATACGCAGTATTTT.

This clone came up once. The chain combines TRBV9 with TRBJ1-2, with TRBD1 as a possible D gene (6 bases). The V end lost 1 base, the J end lost 4 bases, and 14 bases lay between the germline ends. The length of the CDR3 is 15 residues. The germline V gene has CDR1 SGDLS and CDR2 YYNGEE. The CDR3 sequence: CASSVLGRGTYGYTF. For the CDR3, the DNA is TGTGCCAGCAGCGTATTGGGCAGGGGAACCTATGGCTACACCTTC.

The J gene is TRBJ2-1, the V gene TRBV24-1; D perhaps matches TRBD1 (6 bases). The CDR3 is 14 residues long. V was trimmed by 2 bases and J by 6 bases, leaving 10 bases between them. CDR1 and CDR2 from the germline V gene are KGHDR and SFDVKD. CDR3 in amino acids: CATSDWAGVNEQFF. The DNA of the CDR3 is TGTGCCACCAGTGATTGGGCAGGGGTCAATGAGCAGTTCTTC.

The V gene is TRBV28, the J gene TRBJ2-3; TRBD1 matches 9 bases. CDR1 and CDR2 from the germline V gene are MDHEN and SYDVKM. V shed 4 bases, J shed 6 bases, and the junction held 8 bases outside the gene matches. The CDR3 length is 15 residues. The CDR3 DNA follows: TGTGCCAGCAGTTCAGCCGGGACAGGGTCTGATACGCAGTATTTT. It specifies CASSSAGTGSDTQYF. Full variable domain (outside the CDR3, taken from reference TRBV28 and TRBJ2-3): DVKVTQSSRYLVKRTGEKVFLECVQDMDHENMFWYRQDPGLGLRLIYFSYDVKMKEKGDIPEGYSVSREKKERFSLILESASTNQTSMYLCASSSAGTGSDTQYFGPGTRLTVL.

The genes are TRBV7-9 and TRBJ2-3; a possible D gene is TRBD2 (6 bases). The CDR3 is made up of 17 amino acids. V lost 1 base and J 3 bases, leaving 17 bases between the germline ends. Germline lookup yields CDR1 SEHNR and CDR2 FQNEAQ (reference sequence). This CDR3 is CASSLGLGGAETDTQYF. The CDR3 DNA follows: TGTGCCAGCAGCTTAGGGCTAGGAGGGGCCGAGACAGATACGCAGTATTTT.

The rearrangement uses TRBV19 and TRBJ2-5; 8 bases fit TRBD2. Germline CDR1 reads LNHDA; CDR2 reads SQIVND (reference sequence). Losses at the gene ends were 1 base for V and 6 bases for J; bases not matched to a gene: 4. The CDR3 consists of 14 residues. The CDR3 coding sequence is TGTGCCAGTAGTATAGGCCCTAGCGGGCAGACCCAGTACTTC. This translates into CASSIGPSGQTQYF.